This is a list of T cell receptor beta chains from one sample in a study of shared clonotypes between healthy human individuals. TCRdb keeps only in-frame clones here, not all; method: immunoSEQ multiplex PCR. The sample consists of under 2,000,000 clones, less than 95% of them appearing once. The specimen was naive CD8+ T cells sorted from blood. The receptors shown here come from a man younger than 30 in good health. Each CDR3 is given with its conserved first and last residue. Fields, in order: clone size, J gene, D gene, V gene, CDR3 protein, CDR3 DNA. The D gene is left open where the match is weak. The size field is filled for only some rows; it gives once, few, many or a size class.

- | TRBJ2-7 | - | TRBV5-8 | CASSIRPEQYF | TGTGCCAGCAGCATTCGGCCGGAGCAGTACTTC
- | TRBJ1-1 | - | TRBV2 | CASTAGGNTEAFF | TGTGCCAGCACAGCAGGTGGGAACACTGAAGCTTTCTTT
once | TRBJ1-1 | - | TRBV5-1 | CASSLGVALNTEAFF | TGCGCCAGCAGCTTGGGGGTGGCGTTGAACACTGAAGCTTTCTTT
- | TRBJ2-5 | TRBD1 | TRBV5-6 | CASSSGNRGQTQYF | TGTGCCAGCTCCTCGGGGAACAGGGGGCAGACCCAGTACTTC
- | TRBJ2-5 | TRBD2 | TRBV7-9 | CASNGLAGFQAETQYF | TGTGCCAGCAACGGACTAGCGGGATTTCAGGCGGAGACCCAGTACTTC
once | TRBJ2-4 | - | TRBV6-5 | CASSPIGLENIQYF | TGTGCCAGCAGCCCTATCGGTCTTGAAAACATTCAGTACTTC
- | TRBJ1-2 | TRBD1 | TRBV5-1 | CASSLGPDRGDGYTF | TGCGCCAGCAGCTTGGGTCCGGACAGGGGAGATGGCTACACCTTC
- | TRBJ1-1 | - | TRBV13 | CASTLRNMNTEAFF | TGTGCCAGCACTTTAAGGAACATGAACACTGAAGCTTTCTTT
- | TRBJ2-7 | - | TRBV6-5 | CASSSGEGEQYF | TGTGCCAGCAGTTCAGGGGAGGGCGAGCAGTACTTC
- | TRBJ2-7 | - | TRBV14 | CASSPLPPGWSSYEQYF | TGTGCCAGCAGCCCGCTTCCGCCTGGCTGGAGCTCCTACGAGCAGTACTTC
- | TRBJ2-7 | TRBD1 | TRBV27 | CASSSFGTGPYEQYF | TGTGCCAGCAGTTCTTTTGGGACAGGGCCCTACGAGCAGTACTTC
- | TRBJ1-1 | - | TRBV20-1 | CSALDSPGAFF | TGCAGTGCTCTGGACTCTCCAGGAGCTTTCTTT
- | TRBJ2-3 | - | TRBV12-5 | CAVESTDTQYF | TGTGCTGTGGAGAGCACAGATACGCAGTATTTT
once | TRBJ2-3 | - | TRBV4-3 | CASSQEPRETDTQYF | TGCGCCAGCAGCCAAGAGCCCCGGGAGACAGATACGCAGTATTTT
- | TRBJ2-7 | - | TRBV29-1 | CSVGLWGLYGTYEQYF | TGCAGCGTTGGGCTGTGGGGCCTTTACGGCACGTACGAGCAGTACTTC
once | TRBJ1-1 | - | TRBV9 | CASRKLTENTEAFF | TGTGCCAGCAGGAAATTGACAGAGAACACTGAAGCTTTCTTT
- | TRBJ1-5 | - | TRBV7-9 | CASSLGFGNQPQHF | TGTGCCAGCAGTTTGGGATTCGGCAATCAGCCCCAGCATTTT
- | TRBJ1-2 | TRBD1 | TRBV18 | CASSPRDRPGYTF | TGTGCCAGCTCACCTCGGGACAGACCTGGCTACACCTTC
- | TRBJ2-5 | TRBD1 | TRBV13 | CASSLGRTGDQETQYF | TGTGCCAGCAGCTTAGGGAGGACAGGGGACCAAGAGACCCAGTACTTC
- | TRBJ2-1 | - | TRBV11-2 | CASSPDLTTYNEQFF | TGTGCCAGCAGTCCAGATCTTACGACCTACAATGAGCAGTTCTTC
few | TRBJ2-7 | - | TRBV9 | CASSVGLISYEQYF | TGTGCCAGCAGCGTAGGGCTAATCTCCTACGAGCAGTACTTC
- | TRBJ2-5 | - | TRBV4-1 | CASSQDPWEETQYF | TGCGCCAGCAGCCAAGATCCCTGGGAAGAGACCCAGTACTTC
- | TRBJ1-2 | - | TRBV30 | CAWSVVGVGSYGYTF | TGTGCCTGGAGTGTAGTGGGGGTTGGCAGCTATGGCTACACCTTC
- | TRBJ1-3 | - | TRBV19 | CASSTQGSGNTIYF | TGTGCCAGTAGTACCCAGGGGTCCGGAAACACCATATATTTT
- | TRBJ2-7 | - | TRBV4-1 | CASSQVGSYEQYF | TGCGCCAGCAGCCAAGTTGGTAGTTACGAGCAGTACTTC
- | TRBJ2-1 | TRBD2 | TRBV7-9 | CASSFSVQGLAGDNEQFF | TGTGCCAGCAGCTTCTCCGTACAGGGACTAGCGGGGGACAATGAGCAGTTCTTC
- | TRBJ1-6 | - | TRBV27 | CASSLLGEHSPLHF | TGTGCCAGCAGTTTGTTAGGGGAGCATTCACCCCTCCACTTT
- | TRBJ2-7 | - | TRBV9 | CASSTEDSYEQYF | TGTGCCAGCAGCACTGAAGACAGTTACGAGCAGTACTTC
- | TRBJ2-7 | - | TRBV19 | CASSPRGDTYYEQYF | TGTGCCAGTAGTCCCCGGGGGGACACATACTACGAGCAGTACTTC
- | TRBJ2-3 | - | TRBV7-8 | CASSLEAGHGTDTQYF | TGTGCCAGCAGCTTAGAGGCGGGACACGGGACAGATACGCAGTATTTT
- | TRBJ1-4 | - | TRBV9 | CASSVAGGSLGEKLFF | TGTGCCAGCAGCGTAGCCGGCGGAAGTTTAGGTGAAAAACTGTTTTTT
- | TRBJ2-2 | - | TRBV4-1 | CASSPRLGASVTGELFF | TGCGCCAGCAGCCCCCGGCTGGGGGCATCGGTTACCGGGGAGCTGTTTTTT
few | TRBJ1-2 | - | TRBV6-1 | CASSETGYGYTF | TGTGCCAGCAGTGAAACAGGTTATGGCTACACCTTC
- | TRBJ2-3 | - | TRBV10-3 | CAISESQRADTQYF | TGTGCCATCAGTGAGTCTCAGAGGGCGGATACGCAGTATTTT
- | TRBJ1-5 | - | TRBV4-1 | CASSLSGAGGGNQPQHF | TGCGCCAGCAGCCTCTCTGGGGCGGGGGGTGGCAATCAGCCCCAGCATTTT
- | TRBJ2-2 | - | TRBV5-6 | CASSLSLAAQNTGELFF | TGTGCCAGCAGCCTCTCCCTCGCAGCCCAGAACACCGGGGAGCTGTTTTTT
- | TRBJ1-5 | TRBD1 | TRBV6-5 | CASTPGTGSAQPQHF | TGTGCCAGCACCCCGGGGACAGGGAGCGCTCAGCCCCAGCATTTT
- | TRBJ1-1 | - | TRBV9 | CASSETVGNTEAFF | TGTGCCAGCAGCGAAACAGTTGGGAACACTGAAGCTTTCTTT
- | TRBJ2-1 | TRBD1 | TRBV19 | CASSNETGADEQFF | TGTGCCAGTAGTAATGAGACAGGGGCGGATGAGCAGTTCTTC
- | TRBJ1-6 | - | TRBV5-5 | CASNSLGNSPLHF | TGTGCCAGCAACTCCCTGGGGAATTCACCCCTCCACTTT
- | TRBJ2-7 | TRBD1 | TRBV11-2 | CASSFGQGEYEQYF | TGTGCCAGCAGCTTCGGACAGGGAGAGTACGAGCAGTACTTC
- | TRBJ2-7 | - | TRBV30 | CAWSVLDLDEQYF | TGTGCCTGGAGTGTGCTGGACCTGGACGAGCAGTACTTC
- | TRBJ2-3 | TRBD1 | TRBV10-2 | CASSIDRVDTQYF | TGCGCCAGCAGTATCGACAGGGTGGATACGCAGTATTTT
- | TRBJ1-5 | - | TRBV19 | CASSTPLGHYGSNQPQHF | TGTGCCAGTAGTACCCCCCTCGGACACTATGGTAGCAATCAGCCCCAGCATTTT
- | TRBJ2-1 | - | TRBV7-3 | CASSLDTVHEQFF | TGTGCCAGCAGCCTTGACACGGTCCATGAGCAGTTCTTC
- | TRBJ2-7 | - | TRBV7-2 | CASTPGLSYEQYF | TGTGCCAGCACCCCGGGCCTCTCCTACGAGCAGTACTTC
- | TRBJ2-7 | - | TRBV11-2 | CASSSGPPGGSYEQYF | TGTGCCAGCAGCTCCGGGCCACCAGGGGGGTCATACGAGCAGTACTTC
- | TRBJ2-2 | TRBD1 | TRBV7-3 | CASSLGQGETGELFF | TGTGCCAGCAGCTTAGGCCAGGGGGAGACCGGGGAGCTGTTTTTT
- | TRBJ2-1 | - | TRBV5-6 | CASSLRARLVNYNEQFF | TGTGCCAGCAGCTTGCGTGCGCGGCTAGTTAACTACAATGAGCAGTTCTTC